A selection of T cell receptor beta chains follows, all from one sample in a study of shared clonotypes between healthy human individuals. TCRdb's copy holds only in-frame clones and misses some; the assay was immunoSEQ multiplex PCR. Of some 2 million clones detected, about 95% appear once; the ten largest clones hold less than 1.5%. Material for sequencing was naive CD8+ T cells sorted from blood. All receptors derive from a young man in good health. The CDR3 runs from the conserved cysteine through the conserved F or W. The order of the fields is V gene, J gene, D gene, clone size, CDR3 DNA, CDR3 protein. D genes are given only for firm matches. The listing skips clone size in some rows; elsewhere it reads once, few, many or a size class.

>TRBV10-2|TRBJ2-1|TRBD2|-
TGCGCCAGCAGTGAGATATCTAGCGGTGAGCAGTTCTTC
CASSEISSGEQFF
>TRBV29-1|TRBJ1-2|-|-
TGCAGCGTTGAAGATCAGGAACATCATGGCTACACCTTC
CSVEDQEHHGYTF
>TRBV29-1|TRBJ1-1|-|-
TGCAGCGTTGGGGTTGGCACTGAAGCTTTCTTT
CSVGVGTEAFF
>TRBV7-6|TRBJ2-5|TRBD2|-
TGTGCCAGCAGCTTAGAAAGCGGGAGGGGAGAGACCCAGTACTTC
CASSLESGRGETQYF
>TRBV27|TRBJ2-7|-|-
TGTGCCAGCAGTTTAAAGGGCAGGGGCTACGAGCAGTACTTC
CASSLKGRGYEQYF
>TRBV30|TRBJ2-5|TRBD2|-
TGTGCCTGGAGTGTACTGACTAGCGGGACAGAGACCCAGTACTTC
CAWSVLTSGTETQYF
>TRBV5-8|TRBJ1-1|-|-
TGTGCCAGCAGCTTGGAAGAGAACACTGAAGCTTTCTTT
CASSLEENTEAFF
>TRBV15|TRBJ2-7|TRBD1|-
TGTGCCACCAGCAGACTGCCCGGGACAGGGGCCTACGAGCAGTACTTC
CATSRLPGTGAYEQYF
>TRBV7-2|TRBJ2-7|TRBD2|-
TGTGCCAGCAGCCCCGGACTAGCGGTCTACGAGCAGTACTTC
CASSPGLAVYEQYF
>TRBV6-5|TRBJ1-2|TRBD1|-
TGTGCCAGCAGTTACTCAGAGGGGGCTATCTATGGCTACACCTTC
CASSYSEGAIYGYTF
>TRBV7-2|TRBJ1-1|TRBD1|-
TGTGCCAGCAGCGCCTCTCAGGGGGGAAACACTGAAGCTTTCTTT
CASSASQGGNTEAFF
>TRBV7-5|TRBJ2-3|-|-
TGTGCCAGCAGTCAAATTCTACAGGGGGCGCGTACAGATACGCAGTATTTT
CASSQILQGARTDTQYF
>TRBV4-1|TRBJ2-3|TRBD2|-
TGCGCCAGCAGATTAGGACTAGCCAGTGCAGATACGCAGTATTTT
CASRLGLASADTQYF
>TRBV5-6|TRBJ2-3|TRBD2|-
TGTGCCAGCGGGACTAGCGGGAGTTCGGATACGCAGTATTTT
CASGTSGSSDTQYF
>TRBV2|TRBJ2-1|-|-
TGTCCCAGCAAGCCAGCGGAGAACTTAAATGAGCAGTTCTTC
CPSKPAENLNEQFF
>TRBV4-3|TRBJ2-1|-|-
TGCGCCAGCAGCCAAGACAGAGGTCGCTACAATGAGCAGTTCTTC
CASSQDRGRYNEQFF
>TRBV27|TRBJ2-1|TRBD2|-
TGTGCCAGCAGCATACTATGGACTAGCGGAGCCTACAATGAGCAGTTCTTC
CASSILWTSGAYNEQFF
>TRBV6-5|TRBJ2-3|-|-
TGTGCCAGCAGTTACTCGGAGGTTAGCACAGATACGCAGTATTTT
CASSYSEVSTDTQYF
>TRBV5-4|TRBJ2-2|-|-
TGTGCCAGCAGCTTGTGGGAAGTATCCTCGAACACCGGGGAGCTGTTTTTT
CASSLWEVSSNTGELFF
>TRBV7-9|TRBJ2-5|-|-
TGTGCCAGCGGACCCTTACTTCAAGAGACCCAGTACTTC
CASGPLLQETQYF
>TRBV7-8|TRBJ2-1|-|once
TGTGCCAGCAGCTTAGCGCTGGGAGGTGAGCAGTTCTTC
CASSLALGGEQFF
>TRBV20-1|TRBJ1-1|-|-
TGCAGTGCGACCCCCGCACTTGAAGCTTTCTTT
CSATPALEAFF
>TRBV6-6|TRBJ2-7|TRBD1|-
TGTGCCAGCAGTTACGTGGGGACAGGGATCGACGAGCAGTACTTC
CASSYVGTGIDEQYF
>TRBV11-2|TRBJ1-5|-|-
TGTGCCAGCAGCTTAGAGGGTCAGCCCCAGCATTTT
CASSLEGQPQHF
>TRBV4-3|TRBJ2-7|-|-
TGCGCCAGCAGCCAAGATCTCGGTTCCTACGAGCAGTACTTC
CASSQDLGSYEQYF
>TRBV7-6|TRBJ2-2|-|once
TGTGCCAGCAGCTTTTTAGACACCGGGGAGCTGTTTTTT
CASSFLDTGELFF
>TRBV27|TRBJ2-7|TRBD1|once
TGTGCCAGCAGCCCGACAGGGGGCGAGCAGTACTTC
CASSPTGGEQYF
>TRBV6-5|TRBJ2-5|TRBD2|-
TGTGCCAGCACCGAGCTAGCGGGAGGGGGGGAGACCCAGTACTTC
CASTELAGGGETQYF
>TRBV27|TRBJ2-1|TRBD2|-
TGTGCCAGCAGTTCCCTCCAAACGGGGGGGCCGACTAATGAGCAGTTCTTC
CASSSLQTGGPTNEQFF
>TRBV19|TRBJ2-1|-|few
TGTGCCACTAATAGGGGTACGAGGGATGAGCAGTTCTTC
CATNRGTRDEQFF
>TRBV7-2|TRBJ2-1|-|-
TGTGCCAGCAGTTTCTCCAGACTAGGCTATATGAGTGAGCAGTTCTTC
CASSFSRLGYMSEQFF
>TRBV4-1|TRBJ1-5|-|-
TGCGCCAGCAGCCAAGAAGACGGGTATCAGCCCCAGCATTTT
CASSQEDGYQPQHF
>TRBV11-2|TRBJ2-7|-|-
TGTGCCAGCAGCTTAGTGTACAGGACTCCCGCTGAGCAGTACTTC
CASSLVYRTPAEQYF
>TRBV19|TRBJ2-7|-|-
TGTGCCAGTAGTCCGAGACAGGTATCGACACTAGGGGAGCAGTACTTC
CASSPRQVSTLGEQYF
>TRBV20-1|TRBJ2-1|-|-
TGCAGTGCGGATTACAATGAGCAGTTCTTC
CSADYNEQFF
>TRBV15|TRBJ1-4|TRBD1|-
TGTGCCACCAGCAGAGATCCGCCAGGGGGCGAGTCTAATGAAAAACTGTTTTTT
CATSRDPPGGESNEKLFF
>TRBV7-9|TRBJ2-7|-|-
TGTGCCAGCAGCCACCGGGACTTTCCCTACGAGCAGTACTTC
CASSHRDFPYEQYF
>TRBV2|TRBJ1-6|TRBD1|-
TGTGCCAGCAGTGGACAGGGAAGTTATTCACCCCTCCACTTT
CASSGQGSYSPLHF
>TRBV19|TRBJ1-5|-|-
TGTGCCAGTAGTATGGCGGGACGGACCGAGAGGCAGCCCCAGCATTTT
CASSMAGRTERQPQHF
>TRBV30|TRBJ2-3|TRBD2|-
TGTGCCTGGAACATAGCGGGGTTCACAGATACGCAGTATTTT
CAWNIAGFTDTQYF
>TRBV6-5|TRBJ1-2|TRBD1|-
TGTGCCAGCAGAAAAACAGGGGATGGCTACACCTTC
CASRKTGDGYTF
>TRBV4-3|TRBJ2-3|TRBD2|-
TGCGCCAGCAGCGCCTTTGAGACTAGCGGGAGGGCCACAGATACGCAGTATTTT
CASSAFETSGRATDTQYF
>TRBV19|TRBJ2-7|TRBD2|-
TGTGCCAGTAATCTAGGCGGGGGAATTGACGAGCAGTACTTC
CASNLGGGIDEQYF
>TRBV10-1|TRBJ2-3|-|-
TGCGCCAGCAGCGAGGACATAGCAGATACGCAGTATTTT
CASSEDIADTQYF
>TRBV5-6|TRBJ2-7|-|once
TGTGCCAGCAGCCAGATAGGGCCTCCCGAGCAGTACTTC
CASSQIGPPEQYF
>TRBV6-6|TRBJ2-5|-|-
TGTGCCAGCAGTTACTCGACAGGGCGGGGATTGACCCAGTACTTC
CASSYSTGRGLTQYF
>TRBV7-6|TRBJ1-2|TRBD1|-
TGTGCCAGCAGCTTAGGGGGACAGGGACGCTACACCTTC
CASSLGGQGRYTF
>TRBV27|TRBJ1-6|-|-
TGTGCCAGCAGTCCCGGGACGGCCAATTCACCCCTCCACTTT
CASSPGTANSPLHF
>TRBV27|TRBJ2-7|-|-
TGTGCCAGCAGTTTGAGAGGGAAACGCTACGAGCAGTACTTC
CASSLRGKRYEQYF
>TRBV5-4|TRBJ1-1|TRBD1|-
TGTGCCAGCAGCTGGACAGGGGTCGACACTGAAGCTTTCTTT
CASSWTGVDTEAFF
>TRBV27|TRBJ2-1|TRBD1|-
TGTGCCAGCTGGACAGGGTTTGATGAGCAGTTCTTC
CASWTGFDEQFF
>TRBV7-9|TRBJ1-5|TRBD1|once
TGTGCCAGCAGCTTAGCAGGACAGGGGAATCAGCCCCAGCATTTT
CASSLAGQGNQPQHF
>TRBV6-5|TRBJ2-7|TRBD1|-
TGTGCCAGCAGTTACTCTGGGGGACAGGTTGCCTACGAGCAGTACTTC
CASSYSGGQVAYEQYF
>TRBV9|TRBJ2-7|-|-
TGTGCCAGCATCCGTTGGGCGTACGAGCAGTACTTC
CASIRWAYEQYF